One TCR beta chain is described in this entry. The target antigen is unknown. Time point: week 23, last vaccination. The investigators gave 300 ug of mutant IDH1 20-mer peptide in each vaccine dose, together with topical imiquimod. The sample belongs to a study of a mutant IDH1 vaccine in newly diagnosed glioma. Sequencing used immunoSEQ multiplex PCR; TCRdb keeps in-frame clones, though not all of them. The table records roughly 76,000 clones, roughly 85% of them present only once. The V and J ends lost 3 bases and 1 base respectively, with 9 bases between them. The CDR3 has 13 residues. Per the germline V gene, CDR1 is GTSNPN and CDR2 is SVGIG (reference sequence).

The source was PBMCs, collected from a glioma patient whose treatment included an IDH1 peptide vaccine. The rearrangement uses TRBV30 and TRBJ1-1, with D uncertain. The clonotype originates from a man aged 30 to 39 with glioma. Some clones in this sample may be carry-over from other donors' samples. DNA of the CDR3: TGTGCCTGGAGATTGGGGTCGAACACTGAAGCTTTCTTT. Translated: CAWRLGSNTEAFF.